The text below deals with one T cell receptor beta chain. No antigen is known for it. The junction and the germline gene differ at one end; a read error may be behind it. This record belongs to a study of T cell responses to AZD1222 COVID-19 vaccine. Turning to the study itself: Samples with a second dose at about 4 or about 12 weeks were pooled together. Study findings and constraints: Donors were mostly white British, more females; clonal diversity possibly underestimated. Unmutated variant regions are reportedly targeted by nearly half of spike-specific TCRs. Distributed over spike, vaccine-associated CD4 TCRs predominated at 160-218 and 743-854.

Sequencing used immunoSEQ multiplex PCR; TCRdb keeps in-frame clones, though not all of them. The repertoire holds 95,000 to 150,000 clones, with around 85% as singletons. This clonotype was sampled from an adult in good health. The sample was peripheral blood, taken on day 0 of AZD1222 vaccination.

The CDR3 coding sequence is TGTGCTAGCAGCGCAAAATGGACACTCTCCTACGAGCAGTACTTC. Residues: CASSAKWTLSYEQYF. V and J are TRBV7-7 and TRBJ2-7, with D possibly being TRBD1 (5 bases). Germline values: CDR1 SSHAT, CDR2 FNYEAQ (reference sequence). The CDR3 sequence is 15 residues long.